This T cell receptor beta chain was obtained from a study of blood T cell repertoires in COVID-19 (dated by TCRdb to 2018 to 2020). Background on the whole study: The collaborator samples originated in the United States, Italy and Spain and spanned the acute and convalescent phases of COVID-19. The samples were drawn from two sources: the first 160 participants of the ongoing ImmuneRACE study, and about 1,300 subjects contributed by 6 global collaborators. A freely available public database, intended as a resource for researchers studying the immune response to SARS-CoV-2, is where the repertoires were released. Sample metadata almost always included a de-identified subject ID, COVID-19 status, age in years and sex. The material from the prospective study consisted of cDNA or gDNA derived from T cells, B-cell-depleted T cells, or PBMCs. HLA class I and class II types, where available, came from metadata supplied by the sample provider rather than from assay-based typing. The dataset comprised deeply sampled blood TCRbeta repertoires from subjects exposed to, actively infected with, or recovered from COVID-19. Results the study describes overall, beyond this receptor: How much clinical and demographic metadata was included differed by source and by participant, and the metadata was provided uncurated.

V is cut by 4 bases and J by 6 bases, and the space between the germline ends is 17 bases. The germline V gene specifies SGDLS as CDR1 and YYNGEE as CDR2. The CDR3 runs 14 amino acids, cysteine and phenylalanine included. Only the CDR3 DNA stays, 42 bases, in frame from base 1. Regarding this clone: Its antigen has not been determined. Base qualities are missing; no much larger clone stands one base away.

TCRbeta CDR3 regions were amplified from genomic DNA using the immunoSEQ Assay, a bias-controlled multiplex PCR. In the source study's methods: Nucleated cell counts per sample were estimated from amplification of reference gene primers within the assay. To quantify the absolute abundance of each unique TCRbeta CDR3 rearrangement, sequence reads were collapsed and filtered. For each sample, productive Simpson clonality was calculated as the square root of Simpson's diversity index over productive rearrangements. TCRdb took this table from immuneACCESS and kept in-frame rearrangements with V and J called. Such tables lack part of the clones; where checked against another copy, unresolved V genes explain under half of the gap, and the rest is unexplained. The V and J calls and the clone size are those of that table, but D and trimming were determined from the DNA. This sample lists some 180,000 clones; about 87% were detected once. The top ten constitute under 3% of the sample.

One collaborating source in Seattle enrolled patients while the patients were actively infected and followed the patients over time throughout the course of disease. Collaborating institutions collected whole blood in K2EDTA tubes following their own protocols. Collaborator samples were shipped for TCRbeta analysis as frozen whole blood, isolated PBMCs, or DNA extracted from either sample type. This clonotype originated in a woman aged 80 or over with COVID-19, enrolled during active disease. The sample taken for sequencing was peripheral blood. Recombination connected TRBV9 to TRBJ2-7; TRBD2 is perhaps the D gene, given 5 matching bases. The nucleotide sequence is TGTGCCAGCAGCTTCAGAGAAGAGGGTTCCGAGCAGTACTTC. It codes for CASSFREEGSEQYF.